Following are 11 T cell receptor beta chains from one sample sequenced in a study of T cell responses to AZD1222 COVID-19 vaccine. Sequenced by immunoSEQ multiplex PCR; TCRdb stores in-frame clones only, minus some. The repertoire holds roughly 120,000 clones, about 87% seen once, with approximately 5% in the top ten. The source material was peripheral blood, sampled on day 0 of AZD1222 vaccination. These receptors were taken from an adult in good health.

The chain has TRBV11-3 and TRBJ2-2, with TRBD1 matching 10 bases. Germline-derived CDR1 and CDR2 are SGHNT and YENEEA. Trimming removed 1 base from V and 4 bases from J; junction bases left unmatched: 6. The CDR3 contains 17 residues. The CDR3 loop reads CASSLGGTGVSTGELFF. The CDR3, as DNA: TGTGCCAGCAGCTTAGGCGGGACAGGGGTGAGCACCGGGGAGCTGTTTTTT.

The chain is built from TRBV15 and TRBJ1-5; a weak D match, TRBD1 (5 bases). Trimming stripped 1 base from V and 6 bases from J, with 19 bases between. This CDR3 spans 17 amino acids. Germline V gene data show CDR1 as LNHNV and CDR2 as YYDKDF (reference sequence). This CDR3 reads CATSRAGEAGRGQPQHF. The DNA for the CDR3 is TGTGCCACCAGCAGAGCGGGGGAAGCGGGGAGGGGTCAGCCCCAGCATTTT.

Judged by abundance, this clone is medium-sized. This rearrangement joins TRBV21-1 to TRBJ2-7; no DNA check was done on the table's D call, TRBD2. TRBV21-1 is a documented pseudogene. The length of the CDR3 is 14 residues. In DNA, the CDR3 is TGTGCCAGCAGCCGGAGACCGGGGAGTTGGGAGCAGTACTTC. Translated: CASSRRPGSWEQYF.

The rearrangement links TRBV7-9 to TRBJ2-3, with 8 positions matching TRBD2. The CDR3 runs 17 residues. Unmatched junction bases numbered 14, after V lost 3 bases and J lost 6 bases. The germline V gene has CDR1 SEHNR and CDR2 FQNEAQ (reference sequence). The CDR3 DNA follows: TGTGCCAGCAGCTTGGAAATGAGTAGCGGGGTTGGGGATACGCAGTATTTT. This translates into CASSLEMSSGVGDTQYF.

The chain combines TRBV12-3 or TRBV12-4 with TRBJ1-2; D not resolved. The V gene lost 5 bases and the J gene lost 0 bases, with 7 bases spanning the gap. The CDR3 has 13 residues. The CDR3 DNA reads TGTGCCAGCAGTGATTCTCCTAACTATGGCTACACCTTC. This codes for CASSDSPNYGYTF.

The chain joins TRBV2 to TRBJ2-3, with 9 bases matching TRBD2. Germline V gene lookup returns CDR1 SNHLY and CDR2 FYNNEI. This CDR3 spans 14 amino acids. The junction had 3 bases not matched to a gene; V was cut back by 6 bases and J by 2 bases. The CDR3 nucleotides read TGTGCCAGCAGGCGGGAGGGGACCACAGATACGCAGTATTTT. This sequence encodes CASRREGTTDTQYF.

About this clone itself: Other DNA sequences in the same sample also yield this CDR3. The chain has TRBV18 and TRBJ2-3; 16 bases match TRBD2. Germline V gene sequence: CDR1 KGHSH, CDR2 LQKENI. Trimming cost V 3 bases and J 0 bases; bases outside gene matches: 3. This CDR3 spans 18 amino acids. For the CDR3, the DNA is TGTGCCAGCTCACCGCCGGGACTAGCGGGGGGGAGCACAGATACGCAGTATTTT. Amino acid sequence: CASSPPGLAGGSTDTQYF.

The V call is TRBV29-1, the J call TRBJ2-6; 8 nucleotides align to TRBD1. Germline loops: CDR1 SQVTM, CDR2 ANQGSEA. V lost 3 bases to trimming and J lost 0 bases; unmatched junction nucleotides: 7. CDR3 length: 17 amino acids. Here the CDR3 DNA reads TGCAGCGTTGATTCTGGGACAGGTATCTCTGGGGCCAACGTCCTGACTTTC. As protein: CSVDSGTGISGANVLTF.

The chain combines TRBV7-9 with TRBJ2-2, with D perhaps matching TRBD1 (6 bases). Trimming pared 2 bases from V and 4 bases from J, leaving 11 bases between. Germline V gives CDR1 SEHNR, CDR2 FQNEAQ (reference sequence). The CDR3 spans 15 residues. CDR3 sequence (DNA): TGTGCCAGCAGCTTAACGCAGGGGTTCACCGGGGAGCTGTTTTTT. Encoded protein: CASSLTQGFTGELFF.

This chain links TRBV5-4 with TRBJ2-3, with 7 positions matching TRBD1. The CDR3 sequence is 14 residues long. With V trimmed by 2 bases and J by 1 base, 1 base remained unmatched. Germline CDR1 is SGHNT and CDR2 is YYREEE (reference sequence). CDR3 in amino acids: CASSFDRGTDTQYF. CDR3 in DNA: TGTGCCAGCAGCTTTGACAGGGGCACAGATACGCAGTATTTT.

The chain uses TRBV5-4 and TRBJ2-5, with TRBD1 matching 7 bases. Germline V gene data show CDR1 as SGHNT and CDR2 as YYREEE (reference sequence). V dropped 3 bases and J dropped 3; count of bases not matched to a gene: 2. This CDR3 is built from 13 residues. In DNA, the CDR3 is TGTGCCAGCAGCTCCGGGACAGAAGAGACCCAGTACTTC. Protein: CASSSGTEETQYF.